What follows describes a single TCR beta chain. Antigen: not known. V shed 1 base and J shed 5 bases, with 14 bases lying between them. CDR3 size: 15 residues. Germline CDR1 SGHTA, CDR2 FQGNSA. This record belongs to a study of graft-versus-host responses after intestinal transplantation. About the research overall: Isolated intestinal, liver-intestinal, or multivisceral transplants were what recipients had. Anti-thymocyte globulin induction was given to all recipients, followed by tacrolimus and steroids for two to four years.

The protocol was immunoSEQ multiplex PCR, while the TCRdb copy is restricted to in-frame clones and leaves out a portion. The sample shows some 120,000 clones, around nine tenths of them seen only once. General study findings and limits: Recipient-marrow GvH clones were detected, some having first appeared in ileum or blood. Peak circulating GvH clone levels tracked with early post-transplant HvG declines.

The sequences come from unstimulated CD4+ T cells sorted from spleen or lymph node cells, collected before transplant. This chain connects TRBV7-2 to TRBJ2-5, with D unclear. The sequence came from a human donor who was the organ donor for an intestinal transplant. The CDR3 bases are TGTGCCAGCAGCTTAGGTCCCGGGCTAGAGGAGACCCAGTACTTC. It codes for CASSLGPGLEETQYF.